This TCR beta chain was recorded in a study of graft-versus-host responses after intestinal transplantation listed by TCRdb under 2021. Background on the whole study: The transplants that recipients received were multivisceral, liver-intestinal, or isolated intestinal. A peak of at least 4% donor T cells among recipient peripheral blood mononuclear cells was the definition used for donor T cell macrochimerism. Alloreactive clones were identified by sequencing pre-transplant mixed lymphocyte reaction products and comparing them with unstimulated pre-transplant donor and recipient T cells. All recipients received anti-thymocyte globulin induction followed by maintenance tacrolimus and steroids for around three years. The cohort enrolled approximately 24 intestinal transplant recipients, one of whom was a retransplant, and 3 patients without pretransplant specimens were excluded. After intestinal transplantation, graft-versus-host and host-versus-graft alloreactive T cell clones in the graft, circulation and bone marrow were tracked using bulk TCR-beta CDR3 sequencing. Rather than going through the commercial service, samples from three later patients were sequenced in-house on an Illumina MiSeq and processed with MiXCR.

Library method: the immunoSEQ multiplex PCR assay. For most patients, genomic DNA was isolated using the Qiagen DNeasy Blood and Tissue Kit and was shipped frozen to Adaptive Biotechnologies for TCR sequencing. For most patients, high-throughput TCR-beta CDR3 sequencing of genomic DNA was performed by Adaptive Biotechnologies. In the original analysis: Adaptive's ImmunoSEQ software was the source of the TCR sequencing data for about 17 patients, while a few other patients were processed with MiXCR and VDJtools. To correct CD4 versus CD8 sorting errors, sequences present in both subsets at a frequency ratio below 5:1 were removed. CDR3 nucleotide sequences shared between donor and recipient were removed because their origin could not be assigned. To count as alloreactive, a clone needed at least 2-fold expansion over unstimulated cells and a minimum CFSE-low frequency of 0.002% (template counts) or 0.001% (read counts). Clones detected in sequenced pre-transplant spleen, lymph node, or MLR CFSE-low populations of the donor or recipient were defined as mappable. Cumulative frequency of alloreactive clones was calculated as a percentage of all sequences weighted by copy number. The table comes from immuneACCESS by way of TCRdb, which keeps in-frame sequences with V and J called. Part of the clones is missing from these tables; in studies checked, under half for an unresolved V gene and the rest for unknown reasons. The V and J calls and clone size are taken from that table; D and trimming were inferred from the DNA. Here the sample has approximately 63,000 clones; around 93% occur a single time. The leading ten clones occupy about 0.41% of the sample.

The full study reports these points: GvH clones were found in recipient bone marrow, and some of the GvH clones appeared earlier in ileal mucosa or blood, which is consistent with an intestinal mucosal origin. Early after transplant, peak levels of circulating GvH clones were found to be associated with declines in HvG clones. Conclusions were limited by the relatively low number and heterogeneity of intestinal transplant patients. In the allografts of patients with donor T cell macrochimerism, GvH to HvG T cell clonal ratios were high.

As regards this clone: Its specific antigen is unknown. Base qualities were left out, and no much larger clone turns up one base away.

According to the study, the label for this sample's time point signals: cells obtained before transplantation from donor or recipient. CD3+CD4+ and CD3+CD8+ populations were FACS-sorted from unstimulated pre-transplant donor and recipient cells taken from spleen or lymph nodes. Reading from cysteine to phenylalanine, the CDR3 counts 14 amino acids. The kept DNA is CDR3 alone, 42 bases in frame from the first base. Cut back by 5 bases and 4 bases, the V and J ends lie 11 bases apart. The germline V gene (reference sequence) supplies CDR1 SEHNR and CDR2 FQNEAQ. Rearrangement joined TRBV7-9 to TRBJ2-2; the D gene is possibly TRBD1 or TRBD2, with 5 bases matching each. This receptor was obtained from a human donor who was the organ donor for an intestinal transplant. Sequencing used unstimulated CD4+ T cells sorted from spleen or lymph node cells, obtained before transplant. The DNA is TGTGCCAGCAGCGCGTGGGGACGCACCGGGGAGCTGTTTTTT. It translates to CASSAWGRTGELFF.